This TCR beta chain was documented in a study of cytomegalovirus exposure and HLA in healthy donors. Study findings and constraints: In a later analysis, a missense DCLRE1C variant was linked to TCR beta V- and J-gene trimming. In a later analysis, HLA-associated beta chains showed higher expansion and lower generation probabilities than comparable chains. Fewer N-insertions than the roughly 670-donor mean were reportedly shown by an Asian-associated ancestry cluster in a later analysis. According to the study, roughly 160 TCR beta chains were cytomegalovirus-associated.

Vbeta (60) and Jbeta (13) primers were used in the PCR. Here immunoSEQ multiplex PCR was the method, and the copy in TCRdb shows in-frame clones only, minus some. The data hold about 160,000 clones, with roughly 80% observed a single time. CDR1 is SGHRS, CDR2 YFSETQ, per germline. This CDR3 has 18 residues. J was trimmed by 1 base and V by 4 bases; bases with no gene match: 12. About this clone: Its antigen is unknown.

This chain uses TRBV5-1 with TRBJ1-3, with 9 bases matching TRBD1. Sequencing was carried out using PBMCs. This receptor was taken from a girl between 10 and 17 years old in good health and CMV-seropositive. CDR3 protein: CASSKTGTGSQSGNTIYF. In DNA form, the CDR3 reads TGCGCCAGCAGCAAGACCGGGACAGGGAGTCAATCTGGAAACACCATATATTTT.